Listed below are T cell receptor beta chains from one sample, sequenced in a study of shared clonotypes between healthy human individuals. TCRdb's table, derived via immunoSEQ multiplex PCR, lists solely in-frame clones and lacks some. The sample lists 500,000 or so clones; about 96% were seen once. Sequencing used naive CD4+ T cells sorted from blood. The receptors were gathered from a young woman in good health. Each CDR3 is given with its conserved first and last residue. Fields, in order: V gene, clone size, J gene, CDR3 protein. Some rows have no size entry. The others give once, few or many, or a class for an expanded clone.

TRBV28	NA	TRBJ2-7	CASLDLSGGPYEQYF
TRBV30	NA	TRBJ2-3	CAWSVLWGEKGTDTQYF
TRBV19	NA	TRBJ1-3	CASSSRSSPRDGNTIYF
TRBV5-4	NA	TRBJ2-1	CASGTEDNEQFF
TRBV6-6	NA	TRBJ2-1	CASSYSGGRVNEQFF
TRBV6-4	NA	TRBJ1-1	CASRYREDTEAFF
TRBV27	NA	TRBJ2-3	CASSLPGQAMGTQYF
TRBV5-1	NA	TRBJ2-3	CASSLGTSGRIDTQYF
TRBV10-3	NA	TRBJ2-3	CAISEGAADTQYF
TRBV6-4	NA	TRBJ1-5	CASPVTRRGRLNQPQHF
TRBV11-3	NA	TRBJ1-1	CASSPRTGDTEAFF
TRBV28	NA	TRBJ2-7	CASRDSGQSYEQYF
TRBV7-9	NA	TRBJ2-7	CANPVGEGPYEQYF
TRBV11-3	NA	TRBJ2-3	CASSLYGRGTDTQYF
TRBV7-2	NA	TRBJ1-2	CASSIWPNGYTF
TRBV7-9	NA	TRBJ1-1	CASSRSGGGAEAFF
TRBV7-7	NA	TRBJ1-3	CASSPGEGSDTIYF
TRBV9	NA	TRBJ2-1	CASSVAVSSYNEQFF
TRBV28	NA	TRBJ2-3	CASSLIRTGDTDTQYF
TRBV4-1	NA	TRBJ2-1	CASSPQGKPVAYNEQFF
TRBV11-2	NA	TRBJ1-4	CASSFGEGANEKLFF
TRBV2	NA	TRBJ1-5	CASSAGGYSNQPQHF
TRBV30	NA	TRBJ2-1	CAWSVVGVIHNEQFF
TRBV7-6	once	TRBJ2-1	CASRIAGAAYNEQFF
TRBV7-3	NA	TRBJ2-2	CASSLRPLMNTGELFF
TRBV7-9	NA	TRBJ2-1	CASSLGLNEQFF
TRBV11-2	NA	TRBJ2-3	CASSSQRGTRTDTQYF
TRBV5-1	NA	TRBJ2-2	CASIRELNTGELFF
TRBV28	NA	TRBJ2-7	CASSFQGTFSYEQYF
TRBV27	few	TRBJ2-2	CASSLYGPSSTGELFF
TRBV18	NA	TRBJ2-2	CASSPQGTGRPGELFF
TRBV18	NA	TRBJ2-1	CASSSQGAGVYNEQFF
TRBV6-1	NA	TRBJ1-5	CASSETGAFQPQHF
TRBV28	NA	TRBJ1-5	CASSPPGHPNQPQHF
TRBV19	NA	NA	CASSNPGTENYEQYF
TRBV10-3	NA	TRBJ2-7	CAISEVTGEQYF
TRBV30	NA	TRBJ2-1	CAWTKPGLAFHEQFF
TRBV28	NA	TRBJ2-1	CASIGAFSSYNEQFF
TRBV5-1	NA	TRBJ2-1	CASSLTSGTNEQFF
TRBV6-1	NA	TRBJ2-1	CASSGRGQGARVQFF
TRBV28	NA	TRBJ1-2	CASSRNGGGYTF
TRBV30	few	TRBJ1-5	CAWSVNRAPQHF
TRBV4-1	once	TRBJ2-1	CASSQGPGTGRDNEQFF
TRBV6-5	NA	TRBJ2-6	CASRQGSGANVLTF
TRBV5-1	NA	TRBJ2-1	CASRLAGDGYNEQFF
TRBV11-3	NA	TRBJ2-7	CASSLTAPGSYEQYF
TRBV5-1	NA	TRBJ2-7	CASSSRDTYEQYF
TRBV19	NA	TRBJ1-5	CASTTGVIGNQPQHF
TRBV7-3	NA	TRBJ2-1	CASSLSSSGAYNEQFF
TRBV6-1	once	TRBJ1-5	CASSLTGGSNQPQHF
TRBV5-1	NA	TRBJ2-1	CASSLRDRRDNEQFF